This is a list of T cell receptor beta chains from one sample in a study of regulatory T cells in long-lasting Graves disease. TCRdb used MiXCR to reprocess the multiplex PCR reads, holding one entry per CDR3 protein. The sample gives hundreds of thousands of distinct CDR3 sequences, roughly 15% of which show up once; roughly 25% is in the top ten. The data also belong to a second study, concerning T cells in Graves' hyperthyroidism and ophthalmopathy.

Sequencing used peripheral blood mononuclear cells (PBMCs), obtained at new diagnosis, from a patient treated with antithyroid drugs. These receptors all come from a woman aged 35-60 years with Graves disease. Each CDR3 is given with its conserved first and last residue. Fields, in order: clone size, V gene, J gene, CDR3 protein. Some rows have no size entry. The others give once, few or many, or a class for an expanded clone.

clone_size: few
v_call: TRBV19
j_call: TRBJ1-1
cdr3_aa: CASSPGQGSTKNTEAFF

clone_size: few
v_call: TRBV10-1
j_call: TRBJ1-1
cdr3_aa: CASSESRSGENTEAFF

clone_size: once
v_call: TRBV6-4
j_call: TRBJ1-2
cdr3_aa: CASSHPQTGFGNYGYTF

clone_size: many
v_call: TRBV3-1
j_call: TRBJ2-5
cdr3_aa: CASSHVGQGTQTQYF

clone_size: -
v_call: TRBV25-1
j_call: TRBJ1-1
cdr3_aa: CASSGTGHLNTEAFF

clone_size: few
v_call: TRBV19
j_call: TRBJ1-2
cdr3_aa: CASSAFRDRGRGDYGYTF

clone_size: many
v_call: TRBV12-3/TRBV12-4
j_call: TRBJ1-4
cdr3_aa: CASSFSEKLFF

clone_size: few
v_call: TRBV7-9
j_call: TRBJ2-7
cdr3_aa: CASSSRWGTGDGEQYF

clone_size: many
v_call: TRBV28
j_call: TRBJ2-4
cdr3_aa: CASTPGGGKNIQYF

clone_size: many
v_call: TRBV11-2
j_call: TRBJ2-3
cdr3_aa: CASSSTLGYTQYF

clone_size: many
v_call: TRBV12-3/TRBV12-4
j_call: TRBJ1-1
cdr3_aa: CASSHRDRGQNTEAFF

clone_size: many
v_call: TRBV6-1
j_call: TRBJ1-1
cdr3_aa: CASSLNRYTEAFF

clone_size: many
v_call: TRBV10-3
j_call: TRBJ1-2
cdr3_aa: CAISESEAPLGYTF

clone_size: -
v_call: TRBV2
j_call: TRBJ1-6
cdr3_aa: CASSVGNYNSPPHF

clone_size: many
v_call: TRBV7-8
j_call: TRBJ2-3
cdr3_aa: CASSLDSGGTDTQYF

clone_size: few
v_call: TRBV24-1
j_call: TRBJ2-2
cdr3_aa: CATRQVPDGELFF

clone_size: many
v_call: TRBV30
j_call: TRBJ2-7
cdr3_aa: CAWTREANSYEQYF

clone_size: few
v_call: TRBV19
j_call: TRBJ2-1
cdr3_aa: CASSIGDEQFF

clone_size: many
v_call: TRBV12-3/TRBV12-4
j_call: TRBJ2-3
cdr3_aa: CASSLTGVDTQYF

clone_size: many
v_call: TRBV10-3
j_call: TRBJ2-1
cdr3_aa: CAIKGGDTYNEQFF

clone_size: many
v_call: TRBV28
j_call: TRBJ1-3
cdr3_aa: CASSLVWDVHGNTIYF

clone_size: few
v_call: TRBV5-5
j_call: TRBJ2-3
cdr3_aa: CASTQLGTDTQYF

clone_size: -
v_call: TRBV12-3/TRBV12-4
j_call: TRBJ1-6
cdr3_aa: CASRPGPGYNSPLHF

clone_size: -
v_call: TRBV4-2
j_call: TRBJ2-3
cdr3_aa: CASRLTGDSPDTQYF

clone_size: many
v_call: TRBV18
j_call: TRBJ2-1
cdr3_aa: CASSPQNYNEQFF

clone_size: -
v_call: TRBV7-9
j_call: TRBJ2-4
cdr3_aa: CASSSQGPKNIQYF

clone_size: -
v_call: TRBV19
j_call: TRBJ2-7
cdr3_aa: CASSRGFGTGSYEQYF

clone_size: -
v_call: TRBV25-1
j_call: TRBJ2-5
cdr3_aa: CASSEGLAAQETQYF

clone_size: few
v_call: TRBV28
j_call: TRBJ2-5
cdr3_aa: CATSGSGGVETQYF